The text below deals with one TCR beta chain. Its antigen is currently unknown. The primer mix had 60 Vbeta and 13 Jbeta primers. Data came from immunoSEQ multiplex PCR; TCRdb stores just in-frame clones and leaves some out. The sample shows around 80,000 clones, 78% of them seen only once. This sample was included in a study of cytomegalovirus exposure and HLA in healthy donors. The study, taken as a whole, reports: Across HLA loci, a later analysis found differing TCR association rates, with DRB1 most and HLA-C fewest. TCR beta V segments were, for the most part, productive about 87% or about 30% of the time in an earlier analysis. Researchers reported in a later analysis that common viral pathogens appeared linked to several top clusters.

This CDR3 has 14 residues. Trimming cost V 0 bases and J 6 bases, with 9 bases left between them. Germline CDR1 SEHNR, CDR2 FQNEAQ (reference sequence). The TCR sequence derives from a man aged 35 to 55 in good health and CMV-seronegative. The sequencing sample was made of PBMCs. V is TRBV7-9 and J is TRBJ2-4; D gene ambiguous. The CDR3 nucleotides are TGTGCCAGCAGCTTAGCATCCCAGATAAACATTCAGTACTTC. Encoded protein: CASSLASQINIQYF.